Sequencing of this TCR beta chain was carried out in a study of cytomegalovirus exposure and HLA in healthy donors. Study-level information: The study's early data release held tens of millions of unique TCRs from HLA-typed donors.

Use of 60 Vbeta and 13 Jbeta primers characterized the PCR. Only in-frame clones appear in the TCRdb table, and some are missing; sequencing was by immunoSEQ multiplex PCR. Of 130,000 or so clones in the sample, approximately 74% are singletons; the top ten hold approximately 7%. CDR3 length: 15 residues. V lost 8 bases and J lost 7, with 18 bases in between. The germline gives CDR1 MNHEY, CDR2 SVGAGI. The source material was PBMCs. V usage is TRBV6-5 and J usage is TRBJ1-6; a weak D match, TRBD1 (6 bases). The sequence was collected from a male donor in good health and CMV-seronegative. In DNA, the CDR3 is TGTGCCAGCCGAGGGGGGGGCGGAGGGAATTCACCCCTCCACTTT. It encodes CASRGGGGGNSPLHF.